This T cell receptor (beta chain) was obtained from a study of T cells in Graves' hyperthyroidism and ophthalmopathy. Findings and limits, study-wide: Ophthalmopathy, which appeared later, was predicted by the model a median roughly 6.6 months before onset.

This clonotype was counted at least ten times. Its antigen is as yet unknown. Disease duration was under 3 months in the ophthalmopathy patients, who also had a Clinical Activity Score of at least 3 and a NOSPECS grade of at least 4. PBMCs were obtained from about 9 ml fresh peripheral blood. Template material for amplifying TCR beta CDR3 regions consisted of RNA transcripts. The HTBI primer set drove a first-round RT-PCR of the TCR CDR3. TCRdb re-called the multiplex PCR reads through MiXCR, storing one row per CDR3 protein. The sample lists approximately 350,000 distinct CDR3 sequences, about 15% occurring once. This CDR3 spans 12 amino acids. Deletions cut 4 bases from V and 5 bases from J, with 6 bases between. The germline V gene encodes CDR1 KGHSH and CDR2 LQKENI.

The TCR comes from a woman aged 60-75 years with Graves' ophthalmopathy. The rearrangement uses TRBV18 and TRBJ2-1, with no clear D. Sequenced: blood. CDR3 bases: TGTGCCAGCTCACTTAGCAACAATGAGCAGTTCTTC. It translates to CASSLSNNEQFF.